This T cell receptor beta chain was obtained from a study of CD8 T cells in Susac syndrome. The study, taken as a whole, reports: Total CD8+ and CD8+ TEMRA repertoires contained over 15 and five Susac-specific public clones, respectively.

Germline CDR1 GTSNPN, CDR2 SVGIG (reference sequence). V lost 7 bases, J lost 6 bases, and 9 bases lay in between. The length of the CDR3 is 10 residues. Random hexamers primed reverse transcription of roughly 0.5 to 1 ug RNA. TCRdb re-derived calls from the immunoSEQ multiplex PCR reads in MiXCR, one entry per CDR3 protein. The sample lists 100,000 to 150,000 distinct CDR3 sequences; just under 95% were seen once. This clonotype was seen just once. As yet, its antigen is unknown. The chain employs TRBV30 and TRBJ1-1; D ambiguous. The sequence was collected from a human donor with Susac syndrome. Sequenced sample: CD8+ T cells from PBMCs. CDR3 DNA sequence: TGTGCCTCCGCCAAGCCTGAAGCTTTCTTT. It is translated as CASAKPEAFF.